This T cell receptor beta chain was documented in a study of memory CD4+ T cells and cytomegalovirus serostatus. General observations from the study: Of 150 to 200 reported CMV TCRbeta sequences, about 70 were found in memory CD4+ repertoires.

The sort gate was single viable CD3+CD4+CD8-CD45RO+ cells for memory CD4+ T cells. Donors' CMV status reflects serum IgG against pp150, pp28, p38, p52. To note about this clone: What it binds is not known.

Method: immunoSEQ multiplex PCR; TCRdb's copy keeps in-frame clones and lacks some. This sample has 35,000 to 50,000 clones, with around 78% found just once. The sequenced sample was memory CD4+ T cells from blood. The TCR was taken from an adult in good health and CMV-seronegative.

CDR3 DNA: TGCGCCAGCAGCCAAGATGCCCAGAGGACAGGGAACTATGGCTACACCTTC. This translates into CASSQDAQRTGNYGYTF. The rearrangement joins TRBV4-1 to TRBJ1-2; 8 bases line up with TRBD1. V lost 0 bases to trimming and J lost 2 bases; unmatched junction nucleotides: 8. Germline V gives CDR1 MGHRA, CDR2 YSYEKL. The CDR3 contains 17 residues.